Listed below are T cell receptor beta chains from one sample, sequenced in a study of CD8+CD57+ T cells in acquired aplastic anemia. TCRdb re-analysed the reads in MiXCR, keeping a single row per CDR3 protein. In the table there are about 270,000 distinct CDR3 sequences, about 56% of which are singletons. Material for sequencing was sorted CD4+, CD8+, or CD8+CD57+ T cells (not recorded which) from PBMCs. The receptors were sampled from a human donor with severe aplastic anemia or a healthy control (not recorded which). The CDR3 runs from the conserved cysteine through the conserved F or W. Fields, in order: D gene, clone size, J gene, V gene, CDR3 DNA, CDR3 protein. The D gene is left open where the match is weak. Size tells how often a clone was seen (once, few, many) or the class of an expanded clone, and some rows leave it out.

D: .
size: .
J: TRBJ2-5
V: TRBV9
DNA: TGTGCCAGCAGCGTAGCTGGGGGCGTAAAAGAGACCCAGTACTTC
CDR3: CASSVAGGVKETQYF

D: TRBD2
size: .
J: TRBJ2-7
V: TRBV10-1
DNA: TGCGCCAGCAGTGAGAACCTAGCGGGTCCCTACGAGCAGTACTTC
CDR3: CASSENLAGPYEQYF

D: .
size: few
J: TRBJ2-7
V: TRBV29-1
DNA: TGCAGCGTTGAAGTCACAGGTCTCCTTTCCTACGAGCAGTACTTC
CDR3: CSVEVTGLLSYEQYF

D: TRBD1
size: many
J: TRBJ1-6
V: TRBV6-1
DNA: TGTGCCAGCGGGGGGAGGGGACAGGGGCACAGTTCACCCCTCCACTTT
CDR3: CASGGRGQGHSSPLHF

D: TRBD2
size: .
J: TRBJ2-7
V: TRBV7-2
DNA: TGTGCCTCCAGGGCGAGCGGGGTTGTTGAGCAGTACTTC
CDR3: CASRASGVVEQYF

D: TRBD1
size: .
J: TRBJ2-3
V: TRBV20-1
DNA: TGCAGTGCTAGAACAGGGGGCACAGATACGCAGTATTTT
CDR3: CSARTGGTDTQYF

D: .
size: few
J: TRBJ2-1
V: TRBV24-1
DNA: TGTGCCACCAGTGATTACACCGCAAGGGATAAGTTCTTC
CDR3: CATSDYTARDKFF

D: TRBD1
size: many
J: TRBJ2-7
V: TRBV4-1
DNA: TGCGCCAGCAGCCAGGCGAAGGGACAGGCCTCCTACGAGCAGTACTTC
CDR3: CASSQAKGQASYEQYF

D: .
size: .
J: TRBJ2-7
V: TRBV5-6
DNA: TGTGCCACCCGGGTTGACGGGGCCGGCTACTACTACGAGCAGTACTTC
CDR3: CATRVDGAGYYYEQYF

D: .
size: many
J: TRBJ1-3
V: TRBV11-2
DNA: TGTGCCAGCAGCTTATTCACATCTGGAAACACCATATATTTT
CDR3: CASSLFTSGNTIYF

D: TRBD2
size: .
J: TRBJ2-5
V: TRBV30
DNA: TGTGCCTGGAGTGGGAATAGCGGGGGCCAAGAGACCCAGTACTTC
CDR3: CAWSGNSGGQETQYF

D: .
size: .
J: TRBJ2-5
V: TRBV18
DNA: TGTGCCAGCCTCCGGGGTCAGCACCAAGAGACCCAGTACTTC
CDR3: CASLRGQHQETQYF

D: .
size: few
J: TRBJ2-3
V: TRBV2
DNA: TGTGCCAGCAGTGTAGGTACAGATACGCAGTATTTT
CDR3: CASSVGTDTQYF

D: .
size: .
J: TRBJ1-2
V: TRBV20-1
DNA: TGCAGTGCTAGTGGGCTAGCGGGGGGGTCATATGGCTACACCTTC
CDR3: CSASGLAGGSYGYTF

D: .
size: .
J: TRBJ2-5
V: TRBV7-8
DNA: TGTGCCAGCAGCCCAGGGCATCCCGAGACCCAGTACTTC
CDR3: CASSPGHPETQYF